Listed below are T cell receptor beta chains from one sample, sequenced in a study of cytomegalovirus exposure and HLA in healthy donors. The method was immunoSEQ multiplex PCR; TCRdb's version includes in-frame clones alone and lacks a portion of them. The top ten clones hold about 7.7% of a sample with fewer than 200,000 clones, about nine tenths of them seen once. The sequenced material came from PBMCs. The receptors here all came from a man aged 25 to 40 in good health and CMV-seropositive. Both conserved end residues are part of each CDR3.

J	V	CDR3
TRBJ1-2	TRBV5-3	CARSPNRGRKGYTF
TRBJ1-5	TRBV6-6	CASTRAGINQPQHF
TRBJ1-4	TRBV5-1	CASSPGGGGTTNEKLFF
TRBJ1-1	TRBV29-1	CSVGGGQVSAFF
TRBJ2-1	TRBV6-4	CASSVLAGVDEQFF
TRBJ2-5	TRBV11-3	CASSLGGVQETQYF
TRBJ2-1	TRBV5-6	CASSPSGRLSEQFF
TRBJ2-4	TRBV7-8	CASSSRQGLNIQYF
TRBJ2-7	TRBV6-6	CASRPGRDLTYEQYF
TRBJ1-4	TRBV30	CAWAGEKLFF
TRBJ2-3	TRBV7-7	CASSFSGGPTDTQYF
TRBJ2-3	TRBV15	CATSRTRGRDMSGRSDTQYF
TRBJ2-7	TRBV25-1	CASSEYTEAYEQYF
TRBJ2-1	TRBV6-5	CASLTRGPIYNEQFF
TRBJ2-1	TRBV11-2	CASSSRLGLRYNEQFF
TRBJ1-2	TRBV7-3	CASSLDNLRGYTF
TRBJ2-7	TRBV20-1	CSGVRGDEQYF
TRBJ1-2	TRBV4-1	CASSHMDRGALGWDYGYTF
TRBJ2-6	TRBV4-3	CASSQESATGANVLTF
TRBJ2-3	TRBV5-1	CASSLVAGGITDTQYF
TRBJ2-2	TRBV18	CASSPGAAGELFF
TRBJ2-7	TRBV5-6	CASSLGGNPYEQYF
TRBJ2-3	TRBV5-6	CASSLRWNTDTQYF
TRBJ2-7	TRBV11-3	CASSAQDRGPFSEQYF
TRBJ1-2	TRBV5-1	CASSQDQGVTNYGYTF
TRBJ2-7	TRBV6-1	CASSEMTGGTYEQYF